The 23 T cell receptor beta chains presented below share a single source sample, sequenced in a study of T cells in Graves' hyperthyroidism and ophthalmopathy. RNA transcripts gave rise to amplified TCR beta CDR3 regions. The primer set for the first-round RT-PCR of the TCR CDR3 was HTBI. TCRdb re-called the multiplex PCR reads with MiXCR, one entry per CDR3 protein. Seen here are around 100,000 distinct CDR3 sequences, about 50% observed once, and the top ten hold roughly 24%. Sequencing was carried out using blood. These receptors all come from a man in his forties with Graves' hyperthyroidism.

This rearrangement joins TRBV29-1 to TRBJ2-2; D is unresolved. Trimming pared 8 bases from V and 3 bases from J, leaving 10 bases between. The V gene's germline CDR1 is SQVTM and CDR2 ANQGSEA. This CDR3 has 12 amino acids. The CDR3 nucleotides are TGCAGCTCTCAAGGAGACACCGGGGAGCTGTTTTTT. It is translated as CSSQGDTGELFF.

This clonotype occurred once. The chain links TRBV7-2 to TRBJ2-1, with 7 bases lining up with TRBD2. The V and J ends lost 4 bases and 12 bases, in that order; junction bases with no gene match: 6. CDR3 length: 12 residues. The germline gives CDR1 SGHTA, CDR2 FQGNSA. This chain's CDR3 is CASSWEGILQFF. The CDR3, as DNA: TGTGCCAGCAGCTGGGAGGGCATTTTGCAGTTCTTC.

This clonotype was observed at least ten times. This chain links TRBV7-9 with TRBJ1-1; 7 positions agree with TRBD1. Germline lookup yields CDR1 SEHNR and CDR2 FQNEAQ (reference sequence). The CDR3 contains 15 residues. The trim removed 4 bases at V and 8 bases at J, leaving 13 bases unmatched. CDR3: CASSYRGVGALEAFF. CDR3 sequence (DNA): TGTGCCAGCAGCTACAGGGGAGTGGGGGCATTAGAAGCTTTCTTT.

The rearrangement joins TRBV7-6 to TRBJ2-2; maybe TRBD2 (6 bases). Germline values: CDR1 SGHVS, CDR2 FNYEAQ. CDR3 length: 13 amino acids. V was clipped by 4 bases and J by 7 bases, with 10 bases between them. CDR3 region: CASSSSTSGELFF. For the CDR3, the DNA is TGTGCCAGCAGCTCCTCGACTAGCGGGGAGCTGTTTTTT.

This clonotype was seen many times. The chain is built from TRBV2 and TRBJ2-1; the match to TRBD2 covers 10 bases. V trimming: 4 bases; J trimming: 12 bases; junction bases outside the gene matches: 6. This CDR3 region has 13 residues. The germline V gene encodes CDR1 SNHLY and CDR2 FYNNEI. CDR3 coding DNA: TGTGCCAGCAGTGCGAGCGGGAGGGCGGGGCAGTTCTTC. The encoded protein is CASSASGRAGQFF.

This clonotype was observed at least ten times. The J gene is TRBJ1-2, the V gene TRBV29-1, with 7 bases lining up with TRBD1. Losses at the gene ends were 7 bases for V and 8 bases for J; bases not matched to a gene: 13. The CDR3 extends over 13 amino acids. The germline CDR1 and CDR2 sequences are SQVTM and ANQGSEA. The CDR3 bases are TGCAGCGCCTCCGAGGGACAGACCTCCGGCTACACCTTC. It yields the protein CSASEGQTSGYTF.

This clonotype was found many times. This CDR3 reads CASSLYPGELFF. The CDR3 nucleotides are TGTGCCAGCAGCTTGTATCCCGGGGAGCTGTTTTTT. The chain uses TRBV14 and TRBJ2-2; D not resolved. Germline lookup yields CDR1 SGHDN and CDR2 FVKESK. CDR3 size: 12 residues. Trimming stripped 5 bases from V and 6 bases from J, with 7 bases between.

This clonotype was seen repeatedly, ten times or more. The rearrangement links TRBV20-1 to TRBJ2-7; TRBD2 agrees at 10 bases. The V gene end was trimmed by 5 bases and the J gene end by 4 bases; junction bases not matched to a gene: 2. The CDR3 contains 12 residues. Germline CDR1 is DFQATT and CDR2 is SNEGSKA (reference sequence). The DNA of the CDR3 is TGCAGTGCTGGACTAGCGGAGTACGAGCAGTACTTC. Amino acids: CSAGLAEYEQYF.

This clonotype came up many times. The rearrangement links TRBV2 to TRBJ1-1, with D perhaps matching TRBD1 (6 bases). This CDR3 comprises 11 residues. The V end was cut by 7 bases, the J end by 3 bases, with 6 bases between. Germline values: CDR1 SNHLY, CDR2 FYNNEI. DNA of the CDR3: TGTGCCAGCACAGGGGACACTGAAGCTTTCTTT. This sequence encodes CASTGDTEAFF.

In its sample, this clonotype was seen many times. The chain uses TRBV6-5 and TRBJ2-3; a possible D gene is TRBD1 (6 bases). V shed 6 bases and J shed 0 bases, with 10 bases lying between them. CDR1 and CDR2 from the germline V gene are MNHEY and SVGAGI. CDR3 size: 14 residues. The CDR3, as DNA: TGTGCCAGCAGCTTCACAGGGAGCACAGATACGCAGTATTTT. Residues: CASSFTGSTDTQYF.

The table lists this clonotype with a few counts. This chain joins TRBV5-6 and TRBJ2-1; 7 bases are a match to TRBD2. Germline-derived CDR1 and CDR2 are SGHDT and YYEEEE. With V trimmed by 4 bases and J by 1 base, 11 bases remained unmatched. The CDR3 has 17 amino acids. The CDR3 nucleotides are TGTGCCAGCAGCAGAATTCCGCGGGGGAGATCCTACAATGAGCAGTTCTTC. As protein: CASSRIPRGRSYNEQFF.

The sample holds one count of this clonotype. One end of the junction is discordant with germline, which a read error may explain. The chain is built from TRBV2 and TRBJ1-6; D unclear. Germline CDR1 reads SNHLY; CDR2 reads FYNNEI. This CDR3 is built from 11 residues. CDR3 region: CASREDSPLHF. CDR3 in DNA: TGTGCCAGCAGAGAAGATTCACCCCTCCACTTT.

Ten or more counts support this clonotype. The chain is built from TRBV19 and TRBJ2-7; 9 nucleotides agree with TRBD1. This CDR3 is built from 14 residues. The germline V gene has CDR1 LNHDA and CDR2 SQIVND (reference sequence). The ends lost 5 bases at V and 4 bases at J; junction bases unmatched: 6. CDR3 bases: TGTGCCAGTAGTCCTCAACAGGGGGCATACGAGCAGTACTTC. Protein: CASSPQQGAYEQYF.

This clonotype turned up a few times. The chain combines TRBV2 with TRBJ1-1; 9 bases fit TRBD1. The J segment lost 4 bases and the V segment lost 5 bases, leaving 5 bases of the junction unmatched. Germline V gene data show CDR1 as SNHLY and CDR2 as FYNNEI. The CDR3 is 14 residues long. The chain's CDR3 is CASSLRDRVTEAFF. In DNA, the CDR3 is TGTGCCAGCAGTTTGAGGGACAGGGTCACTGAAGCTTTCTTT.

The chain carries TRBV18 and TRBJ2-2; no firm D call. Germline CDR1 is KGHSH and CDR2 is LQKENI. The CDR3 runs to 14 residues. V was shortened by 2 bases and J by 2 bases, with 6 bases between the two germline ends. The CDR3 loop reads CASSPTKNTGELFF. The CDR3 bases are TGTGCCAGCTCACCAACGAAAAACACCGGGGAGCTGTTTTTT.

This clonotype was found once. The V call is TRBV29-1, the J call TRBJ1-1; no definite D call. The CDR3 has 10 amino acids. V lost 8 bases and J lost 5, with 9 bases in between. Germline CDR1 reads SQVTM; CDR2 reads ANQGSEA. Here the CDR3 reads CSSGRTEAFF. CDR3 DNA sequence: TGCAGCTCAGGAAGGACTGAAGCTTTCTTT. The full variable domain, with the rest looked up from reference TRBV29-1 and TRBJ1-1, is SAVISQKPSRDICQRGTSLTIQCQVDSQVTMMFWYRQQPGQSLTLIATANQGSEATYESGFVIDKFPISRPNLTFSTLTVSNMSPEDSSIYLCSSGRTEAFFGQGTRLTVV.

This clonotype has at least ten counts. This chain uses TRBV6-2 or TRBV6-3 with TRBJ1-1; D is uncertain. The V end lost 7 bases, the J end lost 10 bases, and 13 bases lay between the germline ends. The CDR3 contains 11 residues. From germline, CDR1 is MNHEY and CDR2 SVGEGT. DNA of the CDR3: TGTGCCAGCAAGTCCCCCGGAATAGCTTTCTTT. It translates to CASKSPGIAFF.

In its sample, this clonotype was seen many times. The rearrangement uses TRBV6-6 and TRBJ1-1; D gene unclear. V was pared by 6 bases and J by 1 base, with 9 bases between. The CDR3 covers 13 residues. Germline V gene data show CDR1 as MNHNY and CDR2 as SVGAGI (reference sequence). DNA of the CDR3: TGTGCCAGCAGCTTTAATCAGAACACTGAAGCTTTCTTT. As protein: CASSFNQNTEAFF.

This clonotype was picked up one time. The V gene is TRBV11-2, the J gene TRBJ2-5; D is unresolved. V was cut by 5 bases and J by 4 bases, with 11 bases left in between. CDR1 SGHAT and CDR2 FQNNGV come from the germline V gene. CDR3 length equals 13 residues. The CDR3 DNA sequence: TGTGCCAGCAGCCTAACCCCTCGAGAGACCCAGTACTTC. Protein: CASSLTPRETQYF.

In the case of this clonotype: The CDR3 does not close with the conserved phenylalanine or tryptophan, likely indicating a read error. The chain recombines TRBV6-4 with TRBJ1-1; D is uncertain. The CDR3 is made up of 13 amino acids. Germline assignment: CDR1 MRHNA and CDR2 SNTAGT. CDR3 region: CASSFTSNTEAFL. Written as DNA, the CDR3 is TGTGCCAGCAGTTTCACCTCCAACACGGAAGCTTTCCTT.

The gene calls are TRBV10-3 and TRBJ2-1; D may be TRBD2 (5 bases). The CDR3 is 13 residues long. The germline CDR1 and CDR2 sequences are ENHRY and SYGVKD. Trimming pared 7 bases from V and 6 bases from J, leaving 13 bases between. CDR3 coding DNA: TGTGCCATCAAAATGTCCGGGATCAATGAGCAGTTCTTC. This sequence encodes CAIKMSGINEQFF.

The V gene is TRBV25-1, the J gene TRBJ2-3, with 9 positions matching TRBD2. V lost 5 bases and J lost 2; bases outside the gene matches: 5. The CDR3 sequence is 15 residues long. Per germline, CDR1 MGHDK and CDR2 SYGVNS. CDR3 nucleotides: TGTGCCAGCAGTCCCAGCGGGAGGCTCACAGATACGCAGTATTTT. This translates into CASSPSGRLTDTQYF.

The chain links TRBV7-3 to TRBJ2-1, with TRBD2 matching 8 bases. CDR1 is SGHTA, CDR2 FQGTGA, per germline. The junction had 7 bases not matched to a gene; V was cut back by 4 bases and J by 2 bases. This CDR3 is built from 16 residues. In DNA form, the CDR3 reads TGTGCCAGCAGCTACCTACTAGCGGATACCTACAATGAGCAGTTCTTC. It translates to CASSYLLADTYNEQFF.